These 4 T cell receptor beta chains came from one sample sequenced in a study of T cells in Graves' hyperthyroidism and ophthalmopathy. TCR beta CDR3 regions were amplified from RNA transcripts. First-round RT-PCR targeting the TCR CDR3 was performed with the HTBI primer set. TCRdb re-called the multiplex PCR reads with MiXCR, one entry per CDR3 protein. The sample holds under 400,000 distinct CDR3 sequences; 15% to 19% are singletons and the top ten take around a quarter. Sequences were obtained from blood. The receptors shown here come from a woman in her late teens or twenties with Graves' hyperthyroidism that later progressed to Graves' ophthalmopathy.

This clonotype was seen at least ten times. The chain joins TRBV20-1 to TRBJ2-7; 8 positions agree with TRBD2. Germline V lookup: CDR1 DFQATT, CDR2 SNEGSKA (reference sequence). V shed 5 bases and J 6 bases; nucleotides not matched to a gene: 12. This CDR3 is 14 amino acids long. The CDR3 nucleotides are TGCAGTGCTGACCCAGGTAGCGGGATTTTCGAGCAGTACTTC. Translating gives CSADPGSGIFEQYF.

This clonotype was observed at least ten times. The chain joins TRBV11-2 to TRBJ2-7; weak D call: TRBD2 (6 bases). CDR3 length: 15 amino acids. The germline V gene encodes CDR1 SGHAT and CDR2 FQNNGV. V was cut by 5 bases and J by 0 bases, with 14 bases left in between. As DNA, the CDR3 is TGTGCCAGCAGCAAAGGCGGGGCCAGCTCCTACGAGCAGTACTTC. This sequence encodes CASSKGGASSYEQYF. The full variable domain, in which reference TRBV11-2 and TRBJ2-7 provide the parts outside the CDR3, is EAGVAQSPRYKIIEKRQSVAFWCNPISGHATLYWYQQILGQGPKLLIQFQNNGVVDDSQLPKDRFSAERLKGVDSTLKIQPAKLEDSAVYLCASSKGGASSYEQYFGPGTRLTVT.

This clonotype was seen repeatedly, ten times or more. This sequence joins TRBV20-1 and TRBJ2-5; 10 positions agree with TRBD1. Germline assignment: CDR1 DFQATT and CDR2 SNEGSKA (reference sequence). The CDR3 has 13 amino acids. The V segment lost 3 bases and the J segment 2 bases; nucleotides outside the gene matches: 0. The CDR3 nucleotides read TGCAGTGCTAGGGGACAGGGGCAAGAGACCCAGTACTTC. Protein product: CSARGQGQETQYF.

This clonotype showed up just a few times. The chain combines TRBV5-6 with TRBJ2-3; D possibly corresponds to TRBD1 (6 bases). With 6 bases removed from V and 10 bases from J, the gap between germline ends came to 12 bases. The CDR3 spans 11 residues. Germline V gene sequence: CDR1 SGHDT, CDR2 YYEEEE. The CDR3 reads CASTHREAQYF. For the CDR3, the DNA is TGTGCCAGCACCCACAGGGAAGCGCAGTATTTT.